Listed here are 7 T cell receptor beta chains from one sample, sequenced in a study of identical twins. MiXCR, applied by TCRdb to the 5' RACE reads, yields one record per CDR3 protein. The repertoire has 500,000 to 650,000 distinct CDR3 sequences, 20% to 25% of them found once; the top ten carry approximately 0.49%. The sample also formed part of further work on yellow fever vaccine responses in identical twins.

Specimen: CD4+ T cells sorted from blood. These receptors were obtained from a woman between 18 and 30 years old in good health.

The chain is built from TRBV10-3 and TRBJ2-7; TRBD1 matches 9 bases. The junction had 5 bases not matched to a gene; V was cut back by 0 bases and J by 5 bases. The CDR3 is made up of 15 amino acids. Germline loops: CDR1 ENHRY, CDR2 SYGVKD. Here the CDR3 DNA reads TGTGCCATCAGTGAGTCCCTGGGACAGGGAAACGAGCAGTACTTC. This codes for CAISESLGQGNEQYF.

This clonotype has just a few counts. DNA for the CDR3: TGTGCCAGCAGCTACGGGGGTGCCCTTATCAATGAGCAGTTCTTC. Translated: CASSYGGALINEQFF. The genes are TRBV6-5 and TRBJ2-1; D may be TRBD2 (6 bases). The V and J ends lost 6 bases and 6 bases respectively, with 18 bases between them. CDR1 and CDR2 from the germline V gene are MNHEY and SVGAGI. The CDR3 has 15 amino acids.

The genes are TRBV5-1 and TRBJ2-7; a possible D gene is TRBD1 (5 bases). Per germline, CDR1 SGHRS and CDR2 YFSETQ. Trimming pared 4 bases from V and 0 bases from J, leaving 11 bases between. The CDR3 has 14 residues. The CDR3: CASSQGITSYEQYF. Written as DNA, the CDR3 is TGCGCCAGCAGCCAGGGAATTACCTCCTACGAGCAGTACTTC.

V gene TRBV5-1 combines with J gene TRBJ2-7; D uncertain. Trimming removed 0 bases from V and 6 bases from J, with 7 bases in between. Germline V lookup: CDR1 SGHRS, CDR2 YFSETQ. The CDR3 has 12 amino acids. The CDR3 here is CASSLDFGEQYF. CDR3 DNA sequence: TGCGCCAGCAGCTTGGACTTCGGCGAGCAGTACTTC.

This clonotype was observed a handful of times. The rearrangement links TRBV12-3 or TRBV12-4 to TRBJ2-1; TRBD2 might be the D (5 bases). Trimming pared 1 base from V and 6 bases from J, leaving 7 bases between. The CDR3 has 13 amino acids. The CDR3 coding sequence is TGTGCCAGCAGTTTAGGAGGGATCAATGAGCAGTTCTTC. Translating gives CASSLGGINEQFF.

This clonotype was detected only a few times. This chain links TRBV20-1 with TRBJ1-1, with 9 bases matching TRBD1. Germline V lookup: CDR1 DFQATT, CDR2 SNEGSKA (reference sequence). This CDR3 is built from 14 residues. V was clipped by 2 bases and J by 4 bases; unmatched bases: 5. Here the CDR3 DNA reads TGCAGTGCTAGAAGACAGGGGGAGGGCACTGAAGCTTTCTTT. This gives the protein CSARRQGEGTEAFF.

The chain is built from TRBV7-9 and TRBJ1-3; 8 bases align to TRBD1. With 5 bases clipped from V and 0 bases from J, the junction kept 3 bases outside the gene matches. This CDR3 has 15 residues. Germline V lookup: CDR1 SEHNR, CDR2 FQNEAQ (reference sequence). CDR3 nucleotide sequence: TGTGCCAGCAGCCAGGACAGGGCCTCTGGAAACACCATATATTTT. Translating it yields CASSQDRASGNTIYF.